The 32 T cell receptor beta chains given below trace back to one sample, sequenced in a study of cytomegalovirus exposure and HLA in healthy donors. The PCR contained 60 Vbeta and 13 Jbeta primers. The assay was immunoSEQ multiplex PCR, and TCRdb's table has in-frame clones only and misses some. The data hold roughly 61,000 clones, with more than 75% observed a single time. The sample consisted of PBMCs. The receptors were sampled from a male donor in good health and CMV-seronegative.

The J gene is TRBJ2-5, the V gene TRBV7-2, with a possible D match to TRBD2 (6 bases). The tail of the sequence fits TRBJ2-7 better, so the J call may be wrong. Germline CDR1 is SGHTA and CDR2 is FQGNSA. CDR3 length: 15 residues. CDR3 amino acids: CASSFYSGPSYEQYF. Written as DNA, the CDR3 is TGTGCCAGCAGCTTTTATAGCGGCCCCTCCTACGAGCAGTACTTC.

This chain links TRBV9 with TRBJ1-1; D uncertain. There are 15 residues in the CDR3. V was shortened by 0 bases and J by 3 bases, with 12 bases between the two germline ends. CDR1 is SGDLS and CDR2 is YYNGEE in the germline V gene. The CDR3 coding sequence is TGTGCCAGCAGCGTAGGTATGGGAGTGGACACTGAAGCTTTCTTT. Translated: CASSVGMGVDTEAFF.

The gene calls are TRBV5-8 and TRBJ2-1; 12 nucleotides agree with TRBD2. V lost 2 bases to trimming and J lost 8 bases; unmatched junction nucleotides: 5. The CDR3 extends over 15 amino acids. Germline CDR1 is SGHTS and CDR2 is YDEGEE. CDR3 in amino acids: CASSLGLAGRDEQFF. CDR3 sequence (DNA): TGTGCCAGCAGCTTAGGACTAGCGGGGAGGGATGAGCAGTTCTTC.

V and J are TRBV13 and TRBJ2-5; 7 bases are shared with TRBD1. This CDR3 has 12 residues. V was pared by 5 bases and J by 4 bases, with 1 base of the junction left unmatched. From germline, CDR1 is PRHDT and CDR2 FYEKMQ (reference sequence). The CDR3 DNA reads TGTGCCAGCAGCCCAGGGGGAGAGACCCAGTACTTC. Its translation is CASSPGGETQYF.

The rearrangement joins TRBV10-3 to TRBJ2-5, with 9 bases fitting TRBD1. The CDR3 consists of 15 residues. The junction had 8 bases not matched to a gene; V was cut back by 8 bases and J by 1 base. Germline values: CDR1 ENHRY, CDR2 SYGVKD. The DNA for the CDR3 is TGTGCCATCTCCCGGGACAGGGCTTCCCAAGAGACCCAGTACTTC. Translating it yields CAISRDRASQETQYF.

V and J are TRBV18 and TRBJ1-2; 7 nucleotides align to TRBD1. The length of the CDR3 is 13 residues. Germline CDR1 is KGHSH and CDR2 is LQKENI. V shed 3 bases, J shed 8 bases, and the junction held 6 bases outside the gene matches. The CDR3 sequence is CASSPDRVAGYTF. In DNA, the CDR3 is TGTGCCAGCTCACCCGACAGGGTGGCCGGCTACACCTTC.

The chain recombines TRBV19 with TRBJ2-5; D perhaps matches TRBD1 (6 bases). The J call may be wrong; the DNA end is better matched by TRBJ2-7. Looked up from germline, CDR1 is LNHDA and CDR2 is SQIVND (reference sequence). This CDR3 spans 14 amino acids. The chain's CDR3 is CASSIEQGPYEQYF. CDR3 bases: TGTGCCAGTAGTATAGAACAGGGTCCCTACGAGCAGTACTTC.

The J gene is TRBJ1-4, the V gene TRBV19, with D uncertain. Germline V CDR1 and CDR2: LNHDA, SQIVND (reference sequence). V gave up 0 bases and J gave up 7 bases, with 15 bases separating them. The CDR3 loop spans 16 amino acids. The CDR3 spells CASSIDSGLLAEKLFF. Written as DNA, the CDR3 is TGTGCCAGTAGTATAGATTCGGGATTGCTAGCTGAAAAACTGTTTTTT.

The V call is TRBV6-1, the J call TRBJ2-2, with TRBD1 as a possible D gene (6 bases). Germline CDR1 reads MNHNS; CDR2 reads SASEGT. With 3 bases removed from V and 6 bases from J, the gap between germline ends came to 11 bases. This CDR3 is built from 14 residues. CDR3: CASSDGAGAGELFF. Here the CDR3 DNA reads TGTGCCAGCAGTGATGGGGCAGGGGCCGGGGAGCTGTTTTTT.

The rearrangement uses TRBV6-6 and TRBJ2-7; 10 bases are a match to TRBD2. Germline V gene lookup returns CDR1 MNHNY and CDR2 SVGAGI (reference sequence). This CDR3 has 13 amino acids. After removal of 6 bases from V and 4 bases from J, the junction contained 3 bases not matched to a gene. CDR3 coding DNA: TGTGCCAGCAGGAGCGGGGGGGCGTACGAGCAGTACTTC. It yields the protein CASRSGGAYEQYF.

The rearrangement uses TRBV7-2 and TRBJ2-3; D unresolved. Trimming took off 1 base at V and 3 bases at J, with 8 bases between the two ends. The germline CDR1 and CDR2 sequences are SGHTA and FQGNSA. The CDR3 runs 14 residues. This CDR3 is CASSLDPGTDTQYF. DNA for the CDR3: TGTGCCAGCAGCTTAGATCCCGGGACAGATACGCAGTATTTT.

This clone appeared a single time. The chain combines TRBV2 with TRBJ1-5, with unresolved D. The germline gives CDR1 SNHLY, CDR2 FYNNEI. Trimming removed 1 base at V and 5 bases at J, with 6 bases between. This CDR3 has 13 residues. The CDR3 reads CASSEVRDQPQHF. CDR3 DNA: TGTGCCAGCAGTGAAGTTCGGGATCAGCCCCAGCATTTT.

The chain recombines TRBV13 with TRBJ2-5, with a weak D call TRBD2 (6 bases). Between the trimmed V and J ends, which lost 5 bases and 9 bases, there was a span of 22 bases. The CDR3 totals 15 residues. Germline V CDR1 and CDR2: PRHDT, FYEKMQ (reference sequence). The CDR3 spells CASSLTKGLQDAQYF. DNA of the CDR3: TGTGCCAGCAGCCTCACCAAGGGACTCCAAGATGCCCAGTACTTC.

This clone was recorded once. This rearrangement joins TRBV9 to TRBJ1-2, with 9 bases that match TRBD1. V dropped 6 bases and J dropped 7; count of bases not matched to a gene: 10. CDR1 SGDLS and CDR2 YYNGEE come from the germline V gene. This CDR3 is 14 amino acids long. CDR3 coding DNA: TGTGCCAGCACGCTCAGTACAGGGGGCAGTGGCTACACCTTC. This codes for CASTLSTGGSGYTF.

The rearrangement uses TRBV14 and TRBJ2-3, with 7 bases identical to TRBD1. The CDR3 covers 14 residues. After removal of 5 bases from V and 2 bases from J, the junction contained 4 bases not matched to a gene. Per germline, CDR1 SGHDN and CDR2 FVKESK. CDR3 protein: CASSSTGTTDTQYF. CDR3 nucleotide sequence: TGTGCCAGCAGCTCGACAGGGACCACAGATACGCAGTATTTT.

The chain combines TRBV7-9 with TRBJ1-6; D perhaps matches TRBD1 (6 bases). Germline V gene data show CDR1 as SEHNR and CDR2 as FQNEAQ (reference sequence). Trimming took 5 bases from V and 6 from J, leaving 14 bases between them. This CDR3 has 15 amino acids. CDR3: CASSRSGASNSPLHF. Here the CDR3 DNA reads TGTGCCAGCAGCCGGTCAGGGGCTAGTAATTCACCCCTCCACTTT.

V and J are TRBV5-1 and TRBJ1-3; D is uncertain. From germline, CDR1 is SGHRS and CDR2 YFSETQ. V shed 0 bases and J shed 0 bases, with 7 bases lying between them. The CDR3 has 15 residues. The DNA for the CDR3 is TGCGCCAGCAGCTTGGGGAGTGCCTCTGGAAACACCATATATTTT. Residues: CASSLGSASGNTIYF.

V usage is TRBV7-2 and J usage is TRBJ2-5; D uncertain. Germline CDR1 SGHTA, CDR2 FQGNSA. Trimming removed 1 base at V and 1 base at J, with 7 bases between. The CDR3 is 14 amino acids. DNA for the CDR3: TGTGCCAGCAGCTTAGGGCAATCCCAAGAGACCCAGTACTTC. Translated, it gives CASSLGQSQETQYF.

The chain couples TRBV29-1 to TRBJ2-1; TRBD2 agrees at 13 bases. The CDR3 loop spans 14 amino acids. CDR1 is SQVTM, CDR2 ANQGSEA, per germline. V lost 8 bases and J lost 3; bases outside the gene matches: 4. CDR3 amino acids: CSIRTSGSYNEQFF. The CDR3, as DNA: TGCAGCATCCGGACTAGCGGGAGCTACAATGAGCAGTTCTTC.

This chain connects TRBV6-1 to TRBJ1-5; no reliable D call. Germline CDR1 reads MNHNS; CDR2 reads SASEGT. Trimming removed 5 bases at V and 6 bases at J, with 11 bases between. CDR3 length: 13 residues. Written as DNA, the CDR3 is TGTGCCAGCAGTCCGCAAACGGTTCAGCCCCAGCATTTT. This sequence encodes CASSPQTVQPQHF.

The chain couples TRBV19 to TRBJ2-1, with D maybe TRBD2 (6 bases). V was shortened by 6 bases and J by 8 bases, with 17 bases between the two germline ends. Germline assignment: CDR1 LNHDA and CDR2 SQIVND (reference sequence). The CDR3 spans 14 residues. CDR3 coding DNA: TGTGCCAGTAGCCCTAGCGCATGGGGGTATGAGCAGTTCTTC. This gives the protein CASSPSAWGYEQFF.

This sequence joins TRBV18 and TRBJ1-4, with 8 positions matching TRBD1. The germline V gene has CDR1 KGHSH and CDR2 LQKENI. The CDR3 is 15 amino acids. Losses at the gene ends were 2 bases for V and 5 bases for J; bases not matched to a gene: 4. The DNA of the CDR3 is TGTGCCAGCTCACCAACCGGGACAGGAAATGAAAAACTGTTTTTT. It codes for CASSPTGTGNEKLFF.

The chain uses TRBV6-5 and TRBJ1-1, with D maybe TRBD1 (5 bases). CDR3 size: 12 residues. Trimming removed 6 bases at V and 4 bases at J, with 9 bases between. Germline V gene lookup returns CDR1 MNHEY and CDR2 SVGAGI. CDR3 nucleotide sequence: TGTGCCAGCAGCCGGGGGGTCACTGAAGCTTTCTTT. Its translation is CASSRGVTEAFF.

The J gene is TRBJ2-5, the V gene TRBV7-9, with 7 bases fitting TRBD1. Losses at the gene ends were 5 bases for V and 5 bases for J; bases not matched to a gene: 5. There are 13 residues in the CDR3. Germline CDR1 SEHNR, CDR2 FQNEAQ (reference sequence). DNA of the CDR3: TGTGCCAGCAGCGCGACAGGGCGGGAGACCCAGTACTTC. Protein sequence: CASSATGRETQYF.

The chain joins TRBV18 to TRBJ1-2; maybe TRBD1 (5 bases). Trimming took 0 bases from V and 7 from J, leaving 9 bases between them. CDR3 length: 13 residues. Germline V gene lookup returns CDR1 KGHSH and CDR2 LQKENI. CDR3: CASSPPSGGGYTF. The CDR3 DNA is TGTGCCAGCTCACCACCGTCGGGGGGTGGCTACACCTTC. Full variable domain (missing parts from reference TRBV18 and TRBJ1-2): NAGVMQNPRHLVRRRGQEARLRCSPMKGHSHVYWYRQLPEEGLKFMVYLQKENIIDESGMPKERFSAEFPKEGPSILRIQQVVRGDSAAYFCASSPPSGGGYTFGSGTRLTVV.

This clone was counted only a few times. The sample holds other DNA sequences that translate to the same CDR3. The CDR3 DNA reads as TGTGCCAGTAGAACAGGGGGAGGAAACACCATATATTTT. This translates into CASRTGGGNTIYF. This chain uses TRBV6-5 with TRBJ1-3; 8 bases align to TRBD1. Trimming took 9 bases from V and 4 from J; bases not matched to a gene: 5. The CDR3 sequence is 13 residues long. Germline V gene lookup returns CDR1 MNHEY and CDR2 SVGAGI.

This clone was seen only a few times. The rearrangement joins TRBV5-1 to TRBJ2-7; 10 bases map to TRBD2. The CDR3 loop spans 15 amino acids. J was trimmed by 0 bases and V by 2 bases; bases with no gene match: 2. CDR1 is SGHRS and CDR2 is YFSETQ in the germline V gene. The CDR3 DNA follows: TGCGCCAGCAGCTTAGCGGGGGGGAGCTCCTACGAGCAGTACTTC. It codes for CASSLAGGSSYEQYF.

The chain is built from TRBV5-1 and TRBJ2-5; a possible D gene is TRBD2 (5 bases). Trimming took 0 bases from V and 5 from J, leaving 14 bases between them. From germline, CDR1 is SGHRS and CDR2 YFSETQ. This CDR3 contains 15 residues. DNA for the CDR3: TGCGCCAGCAGCTTGGTTTTTAGCGTAGGGGAGACCCAGTACTTC. Amino acid sequence: CASSLVFSVGETQYF.

This clone was seen only once. The V gene is TRBV6-5, the J gene TRBJ1-1; possible D gene TRBD1, 6 bases. The CDR3 totals 13 residues. Per the germline V gene, CDR1 is MNHEY and CDR2 is SVGAGI. Trimming cost V 4 bases and J 5 bases, with 11 bases left between them. The CDR3 DNA reads TGTGCCAGCAGTTCCACAGGGCGGACTGAAGCTTTCTTT. This codes for CASSSTGRTEAFF.

Regarding this clone: The same CDR3 also results from other DNA sequences found in this sample. The gene calls are TRBV11-2 and TRBJ2-1; a weak D match, TRBD1 (5 bases). Trimming removed 5 bases at V and 0 bases at J, with 14 bases between. This CDR3 comprises 16 residues. Germline V lookup: CDR1 SGHAT, CDR2 FQNNGV. The CDR3 nucleotides read TGTGCCAGCAGCCTAGGGTTGCAGGGCTCCTACAATGAGCAGTTCTTC. Translating gives CASSLGLQGSYNEQFF.

The V call is TRBV4-3, the J call TRBJ2-7, with TRBD1 matching over 7 bases. Germline assignment: CDR1 LGHNA and CDR2 YSLEER. With V trimmed by 0 bases and J by 3 bases, 5 bases remained unmatched. The CDR3 runs to 15 residues. CDR3 amino acids: CASSQDEGALYEQYF. In DNA form, the CDR3 reads TGCGCCAGCAGCCAAGACGAGGGGGCGCTCTACGAGCAGTACTTC.

The rearrangement links TRBV27 to TRBJ1-1, with 7 positions matching TRBD1. CDR3 length equals 15 residues. Germline CDR1 reads MNHEY; CDR2 reads SMNVEV (reference sequence). Trimming cost V 5 bases and J 6 bases; bases outside gene matches: 12. The CDR3 protein is CASSTLTGSKAEAFF. DNA of the CDR3: TGTGCCAGCAGTACACTGACAGGGTCGAAGGCTGAAGCTTTCTTT.